This T cell receptor beta chain was captured by sequencing in a study of monozygotic twins with inflammatory bowel disease. Regarding the study as a whole: Researchers reported no repertoire similarity difference between concordant and discordant twins, possibly from limited power. IBD patients displayed reduced TCRbeta diversity (inverse Simpson) when set against healthy co-twins.

This CDR3 has 16 amino acids. Germline V CDR1 and CDR2: KGHSH, LQKENI. The RNA usage for each TCR library was approximately 3,500 ng of total RNA. Generation of cDNA took place in eight separate reactions per sample. TCRdb re-called the 5' RACE reads; every CDR3 protein appears as one record, without DNA. The table lists some 150,000 distinct CDR3 sequences. In regard to this clonotype: Its specificity is unknown.

The chain employs TRBV18 and TRBJ1-6; TCRdb selects TRBD1, and the lack of DNA leaves this call unchecked. The source of this sequence is a human donor with ulcerative colitis or Crohn's disease, or a healthy co-twin of an affected twin (not recorded which). Sequenced: blood. The CDR3 region is CASSANRQGYNSPLHF.